These 12 T cell receptor beta chains share one sample of origin, sequenced in a study of cytomegalovirus exposure and HLA in healthy donors (dated by TCRdb to 2016 to 2017). Library preparation used the immunoSEQ multiplex PCR assay. Held by TCRdb, this immuneACCESS table contains in-frame sequences only and omits some clones. Under half of the omission traces to an unresolved V gene where checked; the cause of the rest is unknown. The sample includes approximately 260,000 clones, with about 86% observed a single time. Jointly, the top ten make up about 1% of the sample. Sequencing was performed on PBMCs. The receptors originated from a woman aged 18 to 35 in good health and CMV-seronegative.

This chain connects TRBV18 to TRBJ2-7; TRBD1 agrees at 8 bases. With V trimmed by 6 bases and J by 5 bases, 12 bases remained unmatched. Germline V CDR1 and CDR2: KGHSH, LQKENI. This CDR3 has 15 amino acids. CDR3 sequence (DNA): TGTGCCAGCTCTATTCGAAGGGACAGGCTCAACGAGCAGTACTTC. This codes for CASSIRRDRLNEQYF. Based on the CDR3 plus reference TRBV18 and TRBJ2-7, the full variable domain is NAGVMQNPRHLVRRRGQEARLRCSPMKGHSHVYWYRQLPEEGLKFMVYLQKENIIDESGMPKERFSAEFPKEGPSILRIQQVVRGDSAAYFCASSIRRDRLNEQYFGPGTRLTVT.

The CDR3 bases are TGTGCCATCAGTACAGGCGGCGAAGCTTTCTTT. Residues: CAISTGGEAFF. The chain links TRBV10-3 to TRBJ1-1; the D gene is possibly TRBD1 (5 bases). Looked up from germline, CDR1 is ENHRY and CDR2 is SYGVKD. The CDR3 extends over 11 amino acids. Trimming cost V 5 bases and J 8 bases, with 9 bases left between them.

V is TRBV6-4 and J is TRBJ2-2, with D possibly being TRBD2 (7 bases). V lost 6 bases and J 9 bases, leaving 20 bases between the germline ends. The CDR3 is 15 amino acids. Germline V gene lookup returns CDR1 MRHNA and CDR2 SNTAGT. CDR3 coding DNA: TGTGCCAGCAGGTGTAGGACAGCGGGGCTTCGGGAGCTGTTTTTT. This translates into CASRCRTAGLRELFF.

V is TRBV11-2 and J is TRBJ2-7, with D perhaps matching TRBD1 (5 bases). Trimming cost V 5 bases and J 4 bases, with 9 bases left between them. Germline loops: CDR1 SGHAT, CDR2 FQNNGV. This CDR3 region has 12 residues. CDR3 nucleotides: TGTGCCAGCAGCATCCAGGGATACGAGCAGTACTTC. Protein product: CASSIQGYEQYF.

This clone was seen just once. The rearrangement links TRBV25-1 to TRBJ2-2; D may be TRBD1 (5 bases). Deletions cut 4 bases from V and 0 bases from J, with 9 bases between. There are 15 residues in the CDR3. Germline V gene sequence: CDR1 MGHDK, CDR2 SYGVNS. CDR3 bases: TGTGCCAGCAGTGTGGCAGGGACGAACACCGGGGAGCTGTTTTTT. Protein: CASSVAGTNTGELFF.

The chain is built from TRBV15 and TRBJ1-2, with D hard to call. The CDR3 consists of 13 residues. From germline, CDR1 is LNHNV and CDR2 YYDKDF (reference sequence). V dropped 0 bases and J dropped 1 base, with 3 bases sitting between them. The CDR3 DNA reads TGTGCCACCAGCAGAGACGGTAACTATGGCTACACCTTC. Its translation: CATSRDGNYGYTF.

This chain links TRBV7-2 with TRBJ2-3, with 10 bases lining up with TRBD2. Germline V gene data show CDR1 as SGHTA and CDR2 as FQGNSA. Trimming cost V 6 bases and J 2 bases; bases outside gene matches: 5. The CDR3 is 15 residues long. CDR3 in DNA: TGTGCCAGCAGACCGGGACTAGCGTTCACAGATACGCAGTATTTT. Translating it yields CASRPGLAFTDTQYF.

J is TRBJ2-3 and V is TRBV5-1, with 7 bases matching TRBD1. The CDR3 is 14 amino acids. The J segment lost 4 bases and the V segment lost 2 bases, leaving 4 bases of the junction unmatched. Germline V lookup: CDR1 SGHRS, CDR2 YFSETQ. CDR3 in amino acids: CASSFKGGADTQYF. CDR3 sequence (DNA): TGCGCCAGCAGCTTTAAAGGGGGCGCAGATACGCAGTATTTT.

Comment on this clone: The sample carries other DNA sequences with the same CDR3. The genes are TRBV18 and TRBJ2-2; D is ambiguous. The length of the CDR3 is 13 residues. CDR1 KGHSH and CDR2 LQKENI come from the germline V gene. V was clipped by 0 bases and J by 6 bases, with 5 bases between them. The CDR3 protein is CASSPPSAGELFF. The CDR3 coding sequence is TGTGCCAGCTCACCACCGTCCGCCGGGGAGCTGTTTTTT.

The chain links TRBV11-3 to TRBJ2-1, with 8 bases lining up with TRBD1. CDR1 and CDR2 from the germline V gene are SGHNT and YENEEA. V lost 2 bases and J lost 13; bases outside the gene matches: 4. The CDR3 extends over 12 amino acids. This CDR3 reads CASSLQAGGQFF. As DNA, the CDR3 is TGTGCCAGCAGCTTACAGGCAGGGGGCCAGTTCTTC.

J is TRBJ2-3 and V is TRBV7-8, with 14 nucleotides matching TRBD2. J gave up 3 bases and V 5 bases, and 10 bases lay outside the gene matches. Germline CDR1 and CDR2: SGHVS and FQNEAQ. CDR3 size: 18 residues. The CDR3 nucleotides read TGTGCCAGCAGCGTCGGTCGACTAGCGGGAGGGTTTACAGATACGCAGTATTTT. Amino acid sequence: CASSVGRLAGGFTDTQYF.

The rearrangement links TRBV11-1 to TRBJ2-7, with 7 bases lining up with TRBD2. Trimming cost V 0 bases and J 0 bases; bases outside gene matches: 5. The CDR3 is 16 amino acids. Germline V lookup: CDR1 SGHAT, CDR2 FQDESV (reference sequence). The CDR3 region has the DNA TGTGCCAGCAGCTTAGCTGACGGGGGGAACTCCTACGAGCAGTACTTC. Protein product: CASSLADGGNSYEQYF.